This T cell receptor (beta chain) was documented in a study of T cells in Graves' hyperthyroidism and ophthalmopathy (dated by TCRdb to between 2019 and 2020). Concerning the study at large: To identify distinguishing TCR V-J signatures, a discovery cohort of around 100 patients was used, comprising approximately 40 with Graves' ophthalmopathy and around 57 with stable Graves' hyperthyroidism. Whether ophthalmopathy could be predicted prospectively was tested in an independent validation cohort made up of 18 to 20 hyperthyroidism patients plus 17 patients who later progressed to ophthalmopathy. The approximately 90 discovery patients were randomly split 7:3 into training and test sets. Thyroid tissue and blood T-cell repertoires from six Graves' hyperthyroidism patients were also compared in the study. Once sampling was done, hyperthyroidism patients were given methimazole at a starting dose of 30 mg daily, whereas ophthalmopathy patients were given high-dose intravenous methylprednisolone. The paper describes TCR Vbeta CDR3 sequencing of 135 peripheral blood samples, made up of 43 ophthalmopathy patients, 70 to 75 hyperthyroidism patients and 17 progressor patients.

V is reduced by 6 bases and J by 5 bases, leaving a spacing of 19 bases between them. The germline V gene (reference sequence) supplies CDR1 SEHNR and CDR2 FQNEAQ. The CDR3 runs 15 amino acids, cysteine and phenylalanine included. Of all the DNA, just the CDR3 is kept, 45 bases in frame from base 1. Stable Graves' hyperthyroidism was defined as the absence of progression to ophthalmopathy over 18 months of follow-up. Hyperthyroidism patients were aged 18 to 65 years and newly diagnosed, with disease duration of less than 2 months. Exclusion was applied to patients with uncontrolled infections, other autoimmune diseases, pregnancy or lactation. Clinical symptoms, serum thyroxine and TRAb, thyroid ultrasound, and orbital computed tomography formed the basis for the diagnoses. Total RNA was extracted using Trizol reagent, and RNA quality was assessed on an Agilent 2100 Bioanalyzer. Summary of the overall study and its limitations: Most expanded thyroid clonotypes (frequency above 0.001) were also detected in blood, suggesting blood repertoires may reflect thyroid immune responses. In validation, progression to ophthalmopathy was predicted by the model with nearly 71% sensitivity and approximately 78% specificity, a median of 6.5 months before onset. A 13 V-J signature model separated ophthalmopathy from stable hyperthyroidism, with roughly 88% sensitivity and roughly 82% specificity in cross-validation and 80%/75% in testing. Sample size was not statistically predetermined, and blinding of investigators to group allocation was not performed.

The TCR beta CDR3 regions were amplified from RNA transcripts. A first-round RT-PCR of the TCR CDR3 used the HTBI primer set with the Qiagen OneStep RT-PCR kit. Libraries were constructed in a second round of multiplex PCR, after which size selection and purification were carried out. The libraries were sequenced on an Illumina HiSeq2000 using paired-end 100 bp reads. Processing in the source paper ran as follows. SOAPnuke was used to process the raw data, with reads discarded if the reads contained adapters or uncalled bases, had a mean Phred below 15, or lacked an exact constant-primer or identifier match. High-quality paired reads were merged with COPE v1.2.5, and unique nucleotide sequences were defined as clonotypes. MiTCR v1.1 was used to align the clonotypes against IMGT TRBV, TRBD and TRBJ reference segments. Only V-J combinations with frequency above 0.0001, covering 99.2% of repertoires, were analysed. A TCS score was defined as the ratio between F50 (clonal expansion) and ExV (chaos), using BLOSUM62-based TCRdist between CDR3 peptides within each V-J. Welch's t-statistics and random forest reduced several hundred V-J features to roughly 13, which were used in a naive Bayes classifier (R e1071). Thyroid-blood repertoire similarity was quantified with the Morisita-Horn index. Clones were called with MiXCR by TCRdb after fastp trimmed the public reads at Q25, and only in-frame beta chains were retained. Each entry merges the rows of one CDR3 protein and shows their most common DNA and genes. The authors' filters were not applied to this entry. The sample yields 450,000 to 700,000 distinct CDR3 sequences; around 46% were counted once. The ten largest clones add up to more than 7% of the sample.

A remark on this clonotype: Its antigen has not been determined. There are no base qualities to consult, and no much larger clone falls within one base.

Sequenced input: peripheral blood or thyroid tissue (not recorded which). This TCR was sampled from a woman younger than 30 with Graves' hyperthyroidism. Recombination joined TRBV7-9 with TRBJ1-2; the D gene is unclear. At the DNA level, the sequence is TGTGCCAGCAGTCCGAGGACTAGCGGGAGATATGGCTACACCTTC. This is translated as CASSPRTSGRYGYTF.